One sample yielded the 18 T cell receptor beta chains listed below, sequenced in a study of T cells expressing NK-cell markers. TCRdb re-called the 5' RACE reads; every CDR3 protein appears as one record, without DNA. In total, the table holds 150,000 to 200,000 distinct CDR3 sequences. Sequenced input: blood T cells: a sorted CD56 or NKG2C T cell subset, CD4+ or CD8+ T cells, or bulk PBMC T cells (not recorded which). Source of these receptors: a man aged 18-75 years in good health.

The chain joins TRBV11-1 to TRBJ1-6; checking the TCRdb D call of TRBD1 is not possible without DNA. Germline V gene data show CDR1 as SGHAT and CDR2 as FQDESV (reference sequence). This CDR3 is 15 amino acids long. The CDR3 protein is CASSYDEGRRSPLHF.

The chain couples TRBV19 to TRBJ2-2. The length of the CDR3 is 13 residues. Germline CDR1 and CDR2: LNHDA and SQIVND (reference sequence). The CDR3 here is CASSHANTGELFF.

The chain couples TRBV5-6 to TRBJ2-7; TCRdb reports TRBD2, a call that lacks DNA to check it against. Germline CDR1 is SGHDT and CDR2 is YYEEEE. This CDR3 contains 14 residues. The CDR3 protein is CASSLESSGYEQYF.

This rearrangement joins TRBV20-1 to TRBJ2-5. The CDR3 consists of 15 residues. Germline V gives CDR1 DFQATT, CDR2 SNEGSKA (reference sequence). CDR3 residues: CSARDDEWQRETQYF.

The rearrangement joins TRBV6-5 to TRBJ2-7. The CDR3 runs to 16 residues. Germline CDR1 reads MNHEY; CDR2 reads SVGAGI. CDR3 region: CASSLPGGELMGEQYF.

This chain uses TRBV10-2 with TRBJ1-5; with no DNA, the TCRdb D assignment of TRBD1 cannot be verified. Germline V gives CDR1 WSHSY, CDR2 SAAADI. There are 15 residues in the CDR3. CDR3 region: CASSVGTTSNQPQHF.

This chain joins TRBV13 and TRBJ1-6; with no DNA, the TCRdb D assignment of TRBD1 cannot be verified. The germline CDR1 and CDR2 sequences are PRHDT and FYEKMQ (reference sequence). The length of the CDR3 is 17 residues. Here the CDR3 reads CASSTRQGGSYNSPLHF. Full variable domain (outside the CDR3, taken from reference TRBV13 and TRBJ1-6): AAGVIQSPRHLIKEKRETATLKCYPIPRHDTVYWYQQGPGQDPQFLISFYEKMQSDKGSIPDRFSAQQFSDYHSELNMSSLELGDSALYFCASSTRQGGSYNSPLHFGNGTRLTVT.

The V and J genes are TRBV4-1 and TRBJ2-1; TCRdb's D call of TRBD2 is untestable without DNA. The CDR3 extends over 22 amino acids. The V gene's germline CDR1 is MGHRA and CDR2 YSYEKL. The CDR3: CASSQRDFRLAGAPSSYNEQFF.

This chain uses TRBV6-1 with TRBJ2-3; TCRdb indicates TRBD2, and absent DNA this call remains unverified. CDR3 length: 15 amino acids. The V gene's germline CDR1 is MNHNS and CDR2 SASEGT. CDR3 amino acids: CASTQASGGTHTQYF.

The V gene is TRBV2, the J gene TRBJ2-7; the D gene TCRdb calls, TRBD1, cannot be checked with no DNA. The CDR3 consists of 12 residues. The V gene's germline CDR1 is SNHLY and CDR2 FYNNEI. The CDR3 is CASTAGDYEQYF. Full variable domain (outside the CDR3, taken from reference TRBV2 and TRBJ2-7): EPEVTQTPSHQVTQMGQEVILRCVPISNHLYFYWYRQILGQKVEFLVSFYNNEISEKSEIFDDQFSVERPDGSNFTLKIRSTKLEDSAMYFCASTAGDYEQYFGPGTRLTVT.

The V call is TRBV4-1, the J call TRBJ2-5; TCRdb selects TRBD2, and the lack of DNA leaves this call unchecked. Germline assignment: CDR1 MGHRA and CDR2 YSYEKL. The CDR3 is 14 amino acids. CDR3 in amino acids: CASSPSRGLETQYF.

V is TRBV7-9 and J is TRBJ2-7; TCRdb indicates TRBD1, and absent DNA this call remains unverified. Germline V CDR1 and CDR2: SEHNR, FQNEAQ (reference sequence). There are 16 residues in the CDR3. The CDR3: CASSLEGGHGTYEQYF.

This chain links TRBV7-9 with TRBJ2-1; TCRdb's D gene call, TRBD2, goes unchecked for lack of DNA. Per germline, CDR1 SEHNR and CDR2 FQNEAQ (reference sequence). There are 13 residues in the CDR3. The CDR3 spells CASSQGPNIEQFF.

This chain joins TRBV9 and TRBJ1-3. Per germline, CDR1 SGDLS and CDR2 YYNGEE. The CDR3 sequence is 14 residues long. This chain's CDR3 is CASSVDSGRDTIYF.

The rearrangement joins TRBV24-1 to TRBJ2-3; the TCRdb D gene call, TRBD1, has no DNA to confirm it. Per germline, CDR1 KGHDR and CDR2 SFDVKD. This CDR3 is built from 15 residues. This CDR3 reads CATSDDTGQLDTQYF.

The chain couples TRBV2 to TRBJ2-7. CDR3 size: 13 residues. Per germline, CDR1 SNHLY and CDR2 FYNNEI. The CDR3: CATTSWNENEQYF.

The CDR3 protein is CSVRWGNGYTF. V is TRBV29-1 and J is TRBJ1-2. This CDR3 is built from 11 residues. The germline CDR1 and CDR2 sequences are SQVTM and ANQGSEA.

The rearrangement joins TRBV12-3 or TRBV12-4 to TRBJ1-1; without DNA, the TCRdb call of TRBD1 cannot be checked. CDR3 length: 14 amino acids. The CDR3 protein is CASSPLGLGTEAFF.